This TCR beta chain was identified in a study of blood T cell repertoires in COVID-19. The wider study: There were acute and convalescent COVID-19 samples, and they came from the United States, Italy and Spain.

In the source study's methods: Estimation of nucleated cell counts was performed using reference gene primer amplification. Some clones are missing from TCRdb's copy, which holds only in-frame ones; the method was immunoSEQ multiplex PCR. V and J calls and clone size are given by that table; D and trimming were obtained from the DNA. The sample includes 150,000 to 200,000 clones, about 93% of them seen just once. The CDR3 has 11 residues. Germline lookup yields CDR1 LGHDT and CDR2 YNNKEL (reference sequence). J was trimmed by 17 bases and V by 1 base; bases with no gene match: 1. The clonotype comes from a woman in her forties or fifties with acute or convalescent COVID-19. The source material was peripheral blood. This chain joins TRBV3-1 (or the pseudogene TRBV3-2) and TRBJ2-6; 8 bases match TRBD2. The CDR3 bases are TGTGCCAGCAGCCAAGCGGGGGGGATGACTTTC. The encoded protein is CASSQAGGMTF.